A selection of T cell receptor beta chains follows, all from one sample in a study of tumor-infiltrating lymphocytes in localized non-small cell lung cancer. Assay: immunoSEQ multiplex PCR; the TCRdb copy retains only in-frame clones and omits some. The table lists over 10,000 clones, around 78% of them singletons. Sequenced material: lung tumor tissue. Every receptor here comes from a human donor with non-small cell lung cancer. Each CDR3 is given with its conserved first and last residue. Fields, in order: D gene, V gene, clone size, J gene, CDR3 DNA, CDR3 protein. D genes are given only for firm matches. Rows give clone size only sometimes, using once, few, many, or a class for an expanded clone.

NA	TRBV28	once	TRBJ1-2	TGTGCCAGCAGTTTGATCAGCTATGGCTACACCTTC	CASSLISYGYTF
NA	TRBV7-2	NA	TRBJ2-7	TGTGCCAGCAGCCGATCGGCCTACGAGCAGTACTTC	CASSRSAYEQYF
TRBD2	TRBV7-2	medium-sized	TRBJ2-3	TGTGCCAGCAGCTCCCAAGGACTAGCGGAAGATACGCAGTATTTT	CASSSQGLAEDTQYF
TRBD2	TRBV28	few	TRBJ2-1	TGTGCCAGCAGTCCCGCCCCGGGGGGCTCCTACAATGAGCAGTTCTTC	CASSPAPGGSYNEQFF
NA	TRBV18	NA	TRBJ2-6	TGTGCCAGCCAAGGCTACTCTGGGGCCAACGTCCTGACTTTC	CASQGYSGANVLTF
NA	TRBV5-6	NA	TRBJ1-2	TGTGCCAGCAGCTCTGGACGGGTCTGGTTCAACTATGGCTACACCTTC	CASSSGRVWFNYGYTF
TRBD1	TRBV11-3	NA	TRBJ1-1	TGTGCCAGCAGCCCGGGACAGGGGACGAACACTGAAGCTTTCTTT	CASSPGQGTNTEAFF
NA	TRBV19	NA	TRBJ2-5	TGTGCCAGTAGTAACCTCCAGCCGGAGACCCAGTACTTC	CASSNLQPETQYF
NA	TRBV7-2	NA	TRBJ2-7	TGTGCCAGCAGCCAAGAAACCTACGAGCAGTACTTC	CASSQETYEQYF
NA	TRBV5-1	once	TRBJ2-3	TGCGCCAGCAGCCCTCGAGGCGGGACACTCACAGATACGCAGTATTTT	CASSPRGGTLTDTQYF
NA	TRBV5-4	medium-sized	TRBJ1-5	TGTGCCAGCACCATACAGGGCTCCAATCAGCCCCAGCATTTT	CASTIQGSNQPQHF
NA	TRBV6-5	NA	TRBJ1-1	TGTGCCAGCAGTAAGACAGGTGGCACTGAAGCTTTCTTT	CASSKTGGTEAFF
NA	TRBV28	NA	TRBJ1-1	TGTGCCAGCAGTATTGGGCGGGAAGCTTTCTTT	CASSIGREAFF
TRBD1	TRBV11-2	NA	TRBJ1-6	TGTGCCAGTAACAGGGGTGTGAATTCACCCCTCCACTTT	CASNRGVNSPLHF
TRBD1	TRBV6-6	NA	TRBJ1-6	TGTGCCAGCAGTCGGACAGGGGGCCATCAGGCCCTCCACTTT	CASSRTGGHQALHF
TRBD2	TRBV7-3	NA	TRBJ2-3	TGTGCCAGCAGCTTAACTTGGTCTAGCGGGGGGAACCCGCGCGCACAAGTTACGCAGTATTTT	CASSLTWSSGGNPRAQVTQYF
NA	TRBV2	NA	TRBJ2-5	TGTGCCAGCAGTGAAGCCCTCGCGGCGGGAAAGGAGACCCAGTACTTC	CASSEALAAGKETQYF
TRBD1	TRBV9	NA	TRBJ2-3	TGTGCCAGCAGCGTAATGGGACAGGTATACACAGATACGCAGTATTTT	CASSVMGQVYTDTQYF
NA	TRBV16	NA	TRBJ2-1	TGTGCCAGCAGCCAATCGCTGGGGGGATGGGAGCAGTTCTTC	CASSQSLGGWEQFF
TRBD2	TRBV20-1	NA	TRBJ2-5	TGCACGGGAGGGCCGGGAGAGACCCAGTACTTC	CTGGPGETQYF
NA	TRBV5-5	NA	TRBJ2-7	TGTGCCAGCAGCTTGGGTTTTACCCCCGGGACGGATACCTACGAGCAGTACTTC	CASSLGFTPGTDTYEQYF
NA	TRBV10-3	NA	TRBJ2-3	TGTGCCATCAGTGAGTCGCAGGGCACAGATACGCAGTATTTT	CAISESQGTDTQYF
TRBD1	TRBV7-9	NA	TRBJ2-1	TGTGCCAGCAGCGCGCTGGACAGGGGGCTTATCTATGAGCAGTTCTTC	CASSALDRGLIYEQFF
TRBD1	TRBV5-1	once	TRBJ1-2	TGCGCCAGCTCCCTGACAGGGGAGGGAGGCTACACCTTC	CASSLTGEGGYTF
NA	TRBV5-1	few	TRBJ2-6	TGCGCCAGCAGCTTGGCCGGGGGGCTCGGGGCCAACGTCCTGACTTTC	CASSLAGGLGANVLTF
TRBD1	TRBV28	NA	TRBJ2-1	TGTGCCAGCAGTACTCCCGGGACAGGCAATGAGCAGTTCTTC	CASSTPGTGNEQFF
TRBD2	TRBV9	NA	TRBJ2-2	TGTGCCAGCAGCGTAGGCGGGACTAGATATTACACCGGGGAGCTGTTTTTT	CASSVGGTRYYTGELFF
TRBD2	TRBV7-8	NA	TRBJ2-7	TGTGCCAGCAGCTTACTCTATCCGACTCTGGGACTAGCGGGATACACCTACGAGCAGTACTTC	CASSLLYPTLGLAGYTYEQYF
NA	TRBV5-1	NA	TRBJ1-1	TGCGCCAGCAGCTTGGGGCCTGCCTTTGGAACTGAAGCTTTCTTT	CASSLGPAFGTEAFF
NA	TRBV11-3	NA	TRBJ1-2	TGTGCCAGCAGCTCACGGGCAAGGCCCTATGGCTACACCTTC	CASSSRARPYGYTF